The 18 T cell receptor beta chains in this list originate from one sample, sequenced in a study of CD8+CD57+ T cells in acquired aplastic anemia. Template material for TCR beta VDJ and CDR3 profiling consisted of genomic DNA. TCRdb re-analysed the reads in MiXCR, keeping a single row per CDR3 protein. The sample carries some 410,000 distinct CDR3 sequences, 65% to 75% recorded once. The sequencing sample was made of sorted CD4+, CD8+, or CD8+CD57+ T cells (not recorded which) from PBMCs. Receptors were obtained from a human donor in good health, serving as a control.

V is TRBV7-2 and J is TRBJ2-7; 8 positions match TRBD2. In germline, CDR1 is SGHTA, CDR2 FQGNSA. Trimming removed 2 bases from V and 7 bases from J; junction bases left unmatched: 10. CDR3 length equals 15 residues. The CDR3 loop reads CASSLLAGPYNEQYF. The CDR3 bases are TGTGCCAGCAGCTTATTAGCGGGGCCCTACAATGAGCAGTACTTC.

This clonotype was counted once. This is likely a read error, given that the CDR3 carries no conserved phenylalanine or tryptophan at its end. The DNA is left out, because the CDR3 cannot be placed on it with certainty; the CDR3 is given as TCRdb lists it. The CDR3 is CASSRGTGSSYEQYFV. This chain links TRBV19 with TRBJ2-5; the table's D call, TRBD1, was not checked against the DNA. Per germline, CDR1 LNHDA and CDR2 SQIVND (reference sequence). The CDR3 totals 16 residues, both ends included.

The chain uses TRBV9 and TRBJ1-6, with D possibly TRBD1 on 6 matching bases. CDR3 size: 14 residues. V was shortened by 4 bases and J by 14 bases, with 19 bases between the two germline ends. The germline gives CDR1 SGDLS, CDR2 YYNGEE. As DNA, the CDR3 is TGTGCCAGCAGCTTAGACCCGGGGGCATGGGCCCTCCACTTT. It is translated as CASSLDPGAWALHF.

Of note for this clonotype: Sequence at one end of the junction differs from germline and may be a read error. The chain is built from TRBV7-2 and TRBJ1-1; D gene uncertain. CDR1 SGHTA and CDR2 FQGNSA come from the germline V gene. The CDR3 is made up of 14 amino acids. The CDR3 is CASSESHGPLDACF. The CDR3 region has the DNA TGTGCCAGCAGCGAAAGCCATGGGCCCCTTGACGCTTGCTTT. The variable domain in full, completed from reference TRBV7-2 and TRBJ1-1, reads GAGVSQSPSNKVTEKGKDVELRCDPISGHTALYWYRQSLGQGLEFLIYFQGNSAPDKSGLPSDRFSAERTGGSVSTLTIQRTQQEDSAVYLCASSESHGPLDACFGQGTRLTVV.

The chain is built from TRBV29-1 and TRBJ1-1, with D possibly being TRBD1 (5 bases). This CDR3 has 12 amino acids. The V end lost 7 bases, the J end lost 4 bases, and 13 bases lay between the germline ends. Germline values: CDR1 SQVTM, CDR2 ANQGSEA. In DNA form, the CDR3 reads TGCAGCGGTCTTTTGGGGGGCACTGAAGCTTTCTTT. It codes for CSGLLGGTEAFF.

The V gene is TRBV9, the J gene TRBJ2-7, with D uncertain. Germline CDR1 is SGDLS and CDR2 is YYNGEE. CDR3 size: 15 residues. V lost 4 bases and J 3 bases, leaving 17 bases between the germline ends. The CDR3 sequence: CASSFVGRAFYEQYF. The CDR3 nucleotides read TGTGCCAGCAGCTTCGTGGGAAGGGCTTTCTACGAGCAGTACTTC.

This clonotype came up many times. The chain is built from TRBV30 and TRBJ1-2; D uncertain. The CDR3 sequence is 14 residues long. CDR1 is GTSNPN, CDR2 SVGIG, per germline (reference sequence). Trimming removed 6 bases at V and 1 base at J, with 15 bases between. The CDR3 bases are TGTGCCTGCCCCCTCGCCACATTTAACTATGGCTACACCTTC. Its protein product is CACPLATFNYGYTF. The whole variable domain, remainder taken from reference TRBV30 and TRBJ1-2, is SQTIHQWPATLVQPVGSPLSLECTVEGTSNPNLYWYRQAAGRGLQLLFYSVGIGQISSEVPQNLSASRPQDRQFILSSKKLLLSDSGFYLCACPLATFNYGYTFGSGTRLTVV.

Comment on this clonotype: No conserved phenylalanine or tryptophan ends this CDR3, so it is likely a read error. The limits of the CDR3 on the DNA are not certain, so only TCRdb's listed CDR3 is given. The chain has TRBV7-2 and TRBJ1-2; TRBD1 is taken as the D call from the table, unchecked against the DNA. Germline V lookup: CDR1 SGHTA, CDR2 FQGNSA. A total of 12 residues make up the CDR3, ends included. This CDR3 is CASHTGQGHKTY.

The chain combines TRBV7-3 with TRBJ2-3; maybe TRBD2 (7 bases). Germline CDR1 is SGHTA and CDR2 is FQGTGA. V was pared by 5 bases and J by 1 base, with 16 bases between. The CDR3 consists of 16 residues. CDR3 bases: TGTGCCAGCAGCCCACCGGGGGCGGGGGGCACAGATACGCAGTATTTT. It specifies CASSPPGAGGTDTQYF.

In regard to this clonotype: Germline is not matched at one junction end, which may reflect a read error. The CDR3 nucleotides are TGTGCCAGCAGACACGGGCACTCAAGCACAGATACGCATTTT. It translates to CASRHGHSSTDTHF. The chain joins TRBV7-8 to TRBJ1-3; no definite D call. The CDR3 covers 14 residues. Germline V gives CDR1 SGHVS, CDR2 FQNEAQ. The full variable domain, its missing parts supplied by reference TRBV7-8 and TRBJ1-3, is GAGVSQSPRYKVAKRGQDVALRCDPISGHVSLFWYQQALGQGPEFLTYFQNEAQLDKSGLPSDRFFAERPEGSVSTLKIQRTQQEDSAVYLCASRHGHSSTDTHFGEGSWLTVV.

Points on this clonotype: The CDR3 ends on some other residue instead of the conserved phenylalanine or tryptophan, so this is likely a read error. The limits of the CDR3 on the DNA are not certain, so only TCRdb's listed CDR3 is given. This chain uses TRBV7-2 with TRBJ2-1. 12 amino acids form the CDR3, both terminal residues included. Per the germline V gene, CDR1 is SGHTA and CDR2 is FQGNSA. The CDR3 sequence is CASSLGSPYELY.

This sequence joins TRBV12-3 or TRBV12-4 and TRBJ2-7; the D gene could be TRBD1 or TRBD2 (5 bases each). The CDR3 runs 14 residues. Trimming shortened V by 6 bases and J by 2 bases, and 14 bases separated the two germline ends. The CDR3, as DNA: TGTGCCAGCAGATCTACCGGGGCTCCCTACGAGCAGTACTTC. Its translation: CASRSTGAPYEQYF.

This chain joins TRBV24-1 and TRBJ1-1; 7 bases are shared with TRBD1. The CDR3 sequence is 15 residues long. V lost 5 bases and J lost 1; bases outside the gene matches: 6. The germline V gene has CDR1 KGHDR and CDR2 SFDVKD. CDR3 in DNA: TGTGCCACCAGTGCCAGTACAGGGGAGAACACTGAAGCTTTCTTT. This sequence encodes CATSASTGENTEAFF.

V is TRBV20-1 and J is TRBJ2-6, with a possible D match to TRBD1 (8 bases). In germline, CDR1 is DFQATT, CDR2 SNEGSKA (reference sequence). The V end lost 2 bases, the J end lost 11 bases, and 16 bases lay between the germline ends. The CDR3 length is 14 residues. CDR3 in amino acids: CSARIQGGNYVLTF. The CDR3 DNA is TGCAGTGCTAGAATACAGGGGGGGAACTACGTCCTGACTTTC.

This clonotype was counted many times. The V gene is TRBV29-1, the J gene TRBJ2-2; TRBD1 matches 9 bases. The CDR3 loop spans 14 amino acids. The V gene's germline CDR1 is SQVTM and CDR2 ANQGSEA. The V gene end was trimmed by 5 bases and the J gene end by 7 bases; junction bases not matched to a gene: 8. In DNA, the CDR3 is TGCAGCGTTCCTCGGACAGGGGAGGTCGGGGAGCTGTTTTTT. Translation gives CSVPRTGEVGELFF.

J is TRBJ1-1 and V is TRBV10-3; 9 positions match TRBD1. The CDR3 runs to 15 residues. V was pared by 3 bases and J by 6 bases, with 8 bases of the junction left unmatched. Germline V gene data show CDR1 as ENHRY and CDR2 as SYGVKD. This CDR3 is CAISDRDRAGPEAFF. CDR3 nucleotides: TGTGCCATCAGTGACCGGGACAGGGCGGGACCTGAAGCTTTCTTT.

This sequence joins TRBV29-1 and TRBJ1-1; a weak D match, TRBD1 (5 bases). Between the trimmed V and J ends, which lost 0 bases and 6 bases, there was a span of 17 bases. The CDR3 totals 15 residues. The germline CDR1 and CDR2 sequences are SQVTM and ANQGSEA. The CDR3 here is CSVEDGTAGRPEAFF. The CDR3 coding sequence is TGCAGCGTTGAAGATGGGACCGCAGGGAGGCCTGAAGCTTTCTTT. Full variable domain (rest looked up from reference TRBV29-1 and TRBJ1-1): SAVISQKPSRDICQRGTSLTIQCQVDSQVTMMFWYRQQPGQSLTLIATANQGSEATYESGFVIDKFPISRPNLTFSTLTVSNMSPEDSSIYLCSVEDGTAGRPEAFFGQGTRLTVV.

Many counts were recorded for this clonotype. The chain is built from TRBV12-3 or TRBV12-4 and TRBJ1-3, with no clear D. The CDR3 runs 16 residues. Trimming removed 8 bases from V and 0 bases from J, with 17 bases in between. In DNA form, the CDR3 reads TGTGCCAGCCGAGAGGGTCTCTACTTCTCTGGAAACACCATATATTTT. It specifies CASREGLYFSGNTIYF.